This TCR beta chain originates from a study of response to subunit inactivated influenza vaccine. Overall study results and limits: New T cells are recruited in small numbers by each seasonal influenza vaccination, according to the authors' suggestion.

About this clonotype: The antigen is undetermined.

Trimming cost V 2 bases and J 0 bases, with 8 bases left between them. Germline V gene data show CDR1 as SGHRS and CDR2 as YFSETQ. CDR3 size: 15 residues. From the RT-PCR reads, TCRdb called clonotypes with MiXCR, one entry per CDR3 protein. The top ten hold 6% to 8% of the sample, which has around 710,000 distinct CDR3 sequences, around 13% seen once. Specimen: PBMCs from blood, collected approximately 15 days before vaccination. The TCR originated in a man aged 45-65 years who received an inactivated influenza vaccine. J is TRBJ2-2 and V is TRBV5-1; D is undetermined. The CDR3 nucleotides read TGCGCCAGCAGCTTCGGATTCGCGAACACCGGGGAGCTGTTTTTT. This translates into CASSFGFANTGELFF.